The entry below gives a single T cell receptor beta chain sequence along with its context. The specificity of this receptor is unknown. The record has no base qualities; no much larger clone is one base away. TCR beta CDR3 regions were amplified from RNA transcripts. The first round of RT-PCR for the TCR CDR3 was performed with the HTBI primer set and the Qiagen OneStep RT-PCR kit. The libraries were constructed in a second round of multiplex PCR and then size-selected and purified. Paired-end sequencing of the libraries was performed with 100 bp reads on an Illumina HiSeq2000. On the study's bioinformatics: SOAPnuke was used to process the raw data, removing reads that contained adapters or uncalled bases, had a mean Phred below 15, or lacked an exact match to the constant primer or identifier. High-quality paired reads were merged with COPE v1.2.5, and unique nucleotide sequences were defined as clonotypes. Clonotypes were aligned to IMGT TRBV, TRBD and TRBJ reference segments using MiTCR v1.1. The analysis included only V-J combinations with a frequency above 0.0001, which together covered 99.2% of the repertoires. The TCS score was defined as the ratio of F50 (clonal expansion) to E x V (chaos), calculated using BLOSUM62-based TCRdist between CDR3 peptides within each V-J. Welch's t-statistics and random forest reduced roughly 540 V-J features to 13, which were used in a naive Bayes classifier (R e1071). TCRdb itself trimmed the public reads at Q25 with fastp, ran MiXCR and retained productive beta chains. Entries are consolidated by CDR3 protein sequence, retaining the most common genes and DNA. V and J calls and clone size were set by TCRdb, not the authors. In this sample the table shows about 700,000 distinct CDR3 sequences, around 13% of which occur a single time. About 9.4% of the sample belongs to the ten largest clones.

The sample comes from a study of T cells in Graves' hyperthyroidism and ophthalmopathy (dated by TCRdb to about 2019). With respect to the entire study: Peripheral blood was sampled at the time of initial diagnosis, prior to any treatment. An independent validation cohort of about 20 hyperthyroidism patients and 17 patients who later progressed to ophthalmopathy tested prospective prediction of ophthalmopathy. The paper describes TCR Vbeta CDR3 sequencing of some 130 peripheral blood samples, made up of roughly 40 ophthalmopathy patients, around 78 hyperthyroidism patients and 17 progressor patients. Thyroid tissue and blood T-cell repertoires from six Graves' hyperthyroidism patients were also compared in the study. A discovery cohort of about 96 patients, about 40 with Graves' ophthalmopathy and under 60 with stable Graves' hyperthyroidism, was used to find distinguishing TCR V-J signatures. For training and testing, the 100 or so patients in the discovery cohort were randomly divided in a 7:3 ratio. Following sampling, methimazole starting at 30 mg daily was given to hyperthyroidism patients, and high-dose intravenous methylprednisolone was given to ophthalmopathy patients. General findings and caveats noted by the study authors: During validation, the model predicted progression to ophthalmopathy a median of around six months ahead of onset, with almost 71% sensitivity and almost 75% specificity. A 13 V-J signature model separated ophthalmopathy from stable hyperthyroidism, with about 88% sensitivity and 81% to 83% specificity in cross-validation and 80%/75% in testing. Most expanded thyroid clonotypes (frequency above 0.001) were also found in blood, which suggests that blood repertoires may mirror thyroid immune responses. No statistical method was used to set the sample size in advance, and investigators knew the group allocation.

In the germline V gene (reference sequence), CDR1 corresponds to GTSNPN and CDR2 to SVGIG. The CDR3 covers 15 residues, taking in both the cysteine and the phenylalanine. Only CDR3 DNA is held: 45 bases, read in frame from base 1. V is cut back by 8 bases and J by 7 bases, with 14 bases in the junction unmatched. Graves' hyperthyroidism was defined as stable when no progression to ophthalmopathy occurred over 18 months of follow-up. Hyperthyroidism patients were newly diagnosed, with disease duration under 2 months, and aged 18 to 65 years. The study excluded patients with uncontrolled infections, other autoimmune diseases, pregnancy or lactation. Diagnoses were based on clinical symptoms, serum thyroxine and TRAb, thyroid ultrasound and orbital computed tomography. PBMCs were separated from 7.5 to 10 ml of fresh peripheral blood using Ficoll-Paque density gradient centrifugation. Trizol reagent was used to extract total RNA, and RNA quality was then checked on an Agilent 2100 Bioanalyzer.

This TCR came from a woman aged 18-35 years with Graves' hyperthyroidism. Material: blood. The chain links TRBV30 with TRBJ1-1, and 12 junction bases match TRBD1. The CDR3 reads CAGRRDRGRNGEAFF. The nucleotides are TGTGCCGGTCGTCGGGACAGGGGGCGGAATGGTGAAGCTTTCTTT.